These T cell receptor beta chains were read from a single sample in a study of glioma-infiltrating T cells after dendritic cell vaccination. Using immunoSEQ multiplex PCR, the repertoire was profiled, and TCRdb retains in-frame clones only, with some absent. The sample has 90,000 or so clones, more than 80% seen once. Sequencing used blood, obtained after dendritic cell vaccination. These receptors all stem from a human donor with glioblastoma. Each CDR3 is given with its conserved first and last residue. The D gene is left open where the match is weak. Rows may omit the clone size; those that give it use once, few, many or a size class.

v_gene	j_gene	abundance	d_gene	CDR3nt	CDR3aa
TRBV19	TRBJ2-2	-	-	TGTGCCAGTAGTAATACAGGGACGTGGGGTCCCGGGGAGCTGTTTTTT	CASSNTGTWGPGELFF
TRBV13	TRBJ2-3	-	-	TGTGCCAGCAGAGGGGCCCTCACAGATACGCAGTATTTT	CASRGALTDTQYF
TRBV27	TRBJ1-2	once	TRBD1	TGTGCCAGCAGTTTAGATATACAGGGGGGCGACCGTGGCTACACCTTC	CASSLDIQGGDRGYTF
TRBV14	TRBJ2-7	few	-	TGTGCCAGCAGGTCTAGACAGATAATGTACTTC	CASRSRQIMYF
TRBV15	TRBJ1-2	-	TRBD1	TGTGCCACCAGCAGAGAGGGACAGGGGGCACCTAACCGGGGCTACACCTTC	CATSREGQGAPNRGYTF
TRBV5-6	TRBJ1-2	few	TRBD1	TGTGCCAGCAGGCCACCGGGACAGGGTAGTGGCTACACCTTC	CASRPPGQGSGYTF
TRBV19	TRBJ2-3	-	-	TGTGCCAGTAGAAAGGACAGTTCCACAGATACGCAGTATTTT	CASRKDSSTDTQYF
TRBV10-3	TRBJ2-1	-	TRBD2	TGTGCCATCAGTGAGTCGACTAGCGGGAGCGATGAGCAGTTCTTC	CAISESTSGSDEQFF
TRBV7-6	TRBJ2-2	-	TRBD2	TGTGCCAGCAGCTCCAGGACTAGCGGGGGCGGAGGGACCGGGGAGCTGTTTTTT	CASSSRTSGGGGTGELFF
TRBV7-6	TRBJ2-1	-	-	TGTGCCAGCAGCTTAGCGGGAGGGGGGGACAATGAGCAGTTCTTC	CASSLAGGGDNEQFF
TRBV5-1	TRBJ2-2	-	-	TGCGCCAGCACCGGGCAGGGTCTCACCGGGGAGCTGTTTTTT	CASTGQGLTGELFF
TRBV27	TRBJ2-6	-	-	TGTGCCAGCAGTTTGGCGGGGAAAAGGTCTGGGGCCAACGTCCTGACTTTC	CASSLAGKRSGANVLTF
TRBV7-2	TRBJ2-7	-	-	TGTGCCAGTACCGTAGGTCGGGGAGGCTCCGAGCAGTACTTC	CASTVGRGGSEQYF
TRBV6-6	TRBJ2-2	-	TRBD2	TGTGCCAGCAGACCCGGGGGGGCGAACACCGGGGAGCTGTTTTTT	CASRPGGANTGELFF
TRBV7-9	TRBJ1-4	-	-	TGTGCCAGCAGCCCAGATACCGGGACACAATATGAAAAACTGTTTTTT	CASSPDTGTQYEKLFF
TRBV28	TRBJ1-1	-	-	TGTGCCAGCAGTTTGATGAGCACTGAAGCTTTCTTT	CASSLMSTEAFF
TRBV2	TRBJ1-2	-	-	TGTGCCAGCAGTGTAAGTGGCCCTCTTTATGGCTACACCTTC	CASSVSGPLYGYTF
TRBV14	TRBJ2-1	-	TRBD1	TGTGCCAGCAGCCTTCAGGACAGGTCATACAATGAGCAGTTCTTC	CASSLQDRSYNEQFF
TRBV7-8	TRBJ2-5	-	TRBD2	TGTGCCAGCAGCTTATTAAGAGCGGGGTTTGAAGAGACCCAGTACTTC	CASSLLRAGFEETQYF
TRBV19	TRBJ2-7	-	-	TGTGCCAGTAGTGCTCAAAAGACAGCTCCCTACGAGCAGTACTTC	CASSAQKTAPYEQYF
TRBV5-1	TRBJ1-4	-	TRBD1	TGCGCCAGCAGCGCCGGGACAGGGGGCTCGGAACTGTTTTTT	CASSAGTGGSELFF
TRBV18	TRBJ2-5	once	-	TGTGCCAGCTCACCAGGACTGAATCAAGAGACCCAGTACTTC	CASSPGLNQETQYF
TRBV7-6	TRBJ2-7	-	TRBD2	TGTGCCAGCAGCCGACTAGCGGGGGGCCATAGCTCCTACGAGCAGTACTTC	CASSRLAGGHSSYEQYF
TRBV5-6	TRBJ2-7	-	TRBD2	TGTGCCAGCAGCTTCCCGACTAGCGGGGGCTACGAGCAGTACTTC	CASSFPTSGGYEQYF
TRBV5-5	TRBJ1-2	few	-	TGTGCCAGCAGCTTAATAGGGATGGGGGGACCTCCCAACTATGGCTACACCTTC	CASSLIGMGGPPNYGYTF
TRBV7-9	TRBJ2-3	once	-	TGTGCCAGCAGCTCGTCCCAGGGAACGCAGTATTTT	CASSSSQGTQYF
TRBV2	TRBJ2-7	-	TRBD1	TGTGCCAGCAGTTGGGACAGGGGAAATGGAGAGCAGTACTTC	CASSWDRGNGEQYF
TRBV5-4	TRBJ1-1	-	-	TGTGCCAGCAGCTTCTCCTTGAACACTGAAGCTTTCTTT	CASSFSLNTEAFF
TRBV2	TRBJ1-2	few	TRBD1	TGTGCCAGCAGTTACGTGGCGGCAGGGGGGCCTAACTATGGCTACACCTTC	CASSYVAAGGPNYGYTF
TRBV2	TRBJ2-3	-	TRBD2	TGTGCCAGCAGCCTCGGACTAGTTGCCGCAGATACGCAGTATTTT	CASSLGLVAADTQYF
TRBV6-6	TRBJ2-7	-	-	TGTGCCAGCAGAATCACGATGACAGCCTCCTACGAGCAGTACTTC	CASRITMTASYEQYF
TRBV5-4	TRBJ2-2	-	-	TGTGCCAGCAGCTTGACTAGGGGGTGGACCGGGGAGCTGTTTTTT	CASSLTRGWTGELFF
TRBV18	TRBJ2-7	-	-	TGTGCCAGCTCACCACCGGCAGGGAACGAGCAGTACTTC	CASSPPAGNEQYF
TRBV2	TRBJ2-7	-	-	TGTGCCAGCAGCCTAGAACAGGGTCCCTACGAGCAGTACTTC	CASSLEQGPYEQYF
TRBV6-1	TRBJ1-5	-	-	TGTGCCAGCAGTGAGGAGAGAAAGAATCAGCCCCAGCATTTT	CASSEERKNQPQHF
TRBV2	TRBJ1-5	-	-	TGTGCCAGCCGTCGAGGGCCAAACTCAAATCAGCCCCAGCATTTT	CASRRGPNSNQPQHF
TRBV11-2	TRBJ2-7	few	TRBD1	TGTGCCAGCAGCTCCGACAGGGTCCAGCAGTACTTC	CASSSDRVQQYF
TRBV29-1	TRBJ1-2	few	TRBD1	TGCAGCGTTTTGACAGGGGTGAGTGGCTACACCTTC	CSVLTGVSGYTF
TRBV6-5	TRBJ1-2	-	-	TGTGCCAGCAGCTCCCGGGGAGGCGGCTATGGCTACACCTTC	CASSSRGGGYGYTF
TRBV18	TRBJ1-5	-	TRBD1	TGTGCCAGCTCACTAGGGACAGGGGGGCAGCCCCAGCATTTT	CASSLGTGGQPQHF
TRBV5-3	TRBJ1-1	few	-	TGTGCCAGCAGCCCATACTCTCAGGGTACTGAAGCTTTCTTT	CASSPYSQGTEAFF
TRBV5-1	TRBJ1-1	once	-	TGCGCCAGCAGCCCCGGGGGGCCGAGAACTGAAGCTTTCTTT	CASSPGGPRTEAFF
TRBV7-8	TRBJ2-5	-	TRBD2	TGTGCCAGCAGCCAGCGGGAGCCGGAGACCCAGTACTTC	CASSQREPETQYF
TRBV19	TRBJ2-4	-	-	TGTGCCAGTACCCCGGGTCAGGGGCTGTCGGCCATTCAGTACTTC	CASTPGQGLSAIQYF
TRBV29-1	TRBJ1-1	-	-	TGCAGCGTTATACCCGCGAGGAGTGGTGCTGAAGCTTTCTTT	CSVIPARSGAEAFF
TRBV2	TRBJ1-5	-	-	TGTGCCAGCAGCCGATACCTGGAGGGCAATCAGCCCCAGCATTTT	CASSRYLEGNQPQHF
TRBV27	TRBJ1-4	-	TRBD1	TGTGCCAGCAGTTTTCTTGGACAGGGAGGAGAAAAACTGTTTTTT	CASSFLGQGGEKLFF
TRBV2	TRBJ2-3	-	-	TGTGCCAGCTCTCTTGACGGGGGCACAGATACGCAGTATTTT	CASSLDGGTDTQYF
TRBV4-1	TRBJ2-7	few	-	TGCGCCAGCAGCTCCCTAGATGGCGAGCAGTACTTC	CASSSLDGEQYF
TRBV5-4	TRBJ2-2	-	TRBD1	TGTGCCAGCAGCTTGCGACAGGGGAACACCGGGGAGCTGTTTTTT	CASSLRQGNTGELFF
TRBV7-8	TRBJ2-4	-	TRBD1	TGTGCCAGCAGCTTAGGGGGACAGGGCTCCCTTTTGAACATTCAGTACTTC	CASSLGGQGSLLNIQYF
TRBV6-6	TRBJ1-1	few	-	TGTGCCAGCAGTTACGGGGGGGGAATGAACACTGAAGCTTTCTTT	CASSYGGGMNTEAFF
TRBV30	TRBJ1-2	-	-	TGTGCCTGGAGTATGGAGGGGGGCTACACCTTC	CAWSMEGGYTF
TRBV9	TRBJ1-2	-	-	TGTGCCAGCAGCGTAGTGGAGGGACCGGCGTATGGCTACACCTTC	CASSVVEGPAYGYTF
TRBV7-9	TRBJ1-2	-	TRBD1	TGTGCCAGCAGCTCCCCTGGGACAGCCTATGGCTACACCTTC	CASSSPGTAYGYTF
TRBV9	TRBJ2-3	-	-	TGTGCCAGCAGCGTAGTGGGCAGTTCGGCAGATACGCAGTATTTT	CASSVVGSSADTQYF
TRBV19	TRBJ1-1	once	-	TGTGCCAGTAATCGGGTCATGAACACTGAAGCTTTCTTT	CASNRVMNTEAFF